These 30 T cell receptor beta chains were sequenced from one sample in a study of blood T cell repertoires in COVID-19. Assay: immunoSEQ multiplex PCR; the TCRdb copy retains only in-frame clones and omits some. Here the sample spans approximately 61,000 clones, more than 75% being singletons. Sequenced sample: peripheral blood. The receptors stem from a human donor in a cohort sampled during active COVID-19.

CDR3 coding DNA: TGTGCCAGCAGCTTATCCCCCCTAGCGGGCTACACCGGGGAGCTGTTTTTT. The encoded protein is CASSLSPLAGYTGELFF. This chain links TRBV7-3 with TRBJ2-2, with TRBD2 identical over 8 bases. V trimming: 2 bases; J trimming: 3 bases; junction bases outside the gene matches: 8. Germline loops: CDR1 SGHTA, CDR2 FQGTGA. The CDR3 loop spans 17 amino acids.

The gene calls are TRBV7-9 and TRBJ1-5; 8 bases are a match to TRBD1. J lost 6 bases, V lost 2 bases, and 3 bases had no gene match. The V gene's germline CDR1 is SEHNR and CDR2 FQNEAQ (reference sequence). The CDR3 sequence is 14 residues long. CDR3 bases: TGTGCCAGCAGCTTACAGGGGGCATCTCAGCCCCAGCATTTT. This codes for CASSLQGASQPQHF.

The genes are TRBV18 and TRBJ2-7; 11 positions agree with TRBD2. The CDR3 contains 15 residues. The V segment lost 2 bases and the J segment 2 bases; nucleotides outside the gene matches: 2. Per germline, CDR1 KGHSH and CDR2 LQKENI. This CDR3 reads CASSPGTSGTYEQYF. CDR3 bases: TGTGCCAGCTCACCAGGGACTAGCGGCACCTACGAGCAGTACTTC.

This chain uses TRBV6-4 with TRBJ2-1, with TRBD2 matching over 7 bases. The germline gives CDR1 MRHNA, CDR2 SNTAGT. V lost 6 bases to trimming and J lost 5 bases; unmatched junction nucleotides: 19. The CDR3 length is 18 residues. CDR3 loop: CASSSFKAERGLHNEQFF. Written as DNA, the CDR3 is TGTGCCAGCAGCTCCTTTAAAGCTGAGCGGGGCCTACACAATGAGCAGTTCTTC.

The rearrangement links TRBV6-2 or TRBV6-3 to TRBJ2-3, with a tentative D call TRBD1 (7 bases). V was pared by 0 bases and J by 3 bases, with 10 bases between. This CDR3 spans 15 amino acids. The V gene's germline CDR1 is MNHEY and CDR2 SVGEGT. CDR3: CASSYSQGRTDTQYF. CDR3 sequence (DNA): TGTGCCAGCAGTTACTCACAGGGGAGGACAGATACGCAGTATTTT.

CDR3 DNA: TGCGCCAGCAGCTTGGATGTGGGGGGCTATGGCTACACCTTC. Translation gives CASSLDVGGYGYTF. The chain recombines TRBV5-1 with TRBJ1-2; weak D call: TRBD1 (5 bases). The CDR3 contains 14 residues. V gave up 0 bases and J gave up 4 bases, with 10 bases separating them. Germline V CDR1 and CDR2: SGHRS, YFSETQ.

This chain uses TRBV10-2 with TRBJ1-1; TRBD1 is a possible D gene (6 bases). The germline CDR1 and CDR2 sequences are WSHSY and SAAADI. The CDR3 is 15 amino acids. V lost 5 bases to trimming and J lost 5 bases, with 18 bases between them. The CDR3 region has the DNA TGCGCCAGCAGTTATACGAGAGGGGGTTCGACTGAAGCTTTCTTT. As protein: CASSYTRGGSTEAFF.

V and J are TRBV19 and TRBJ2-5; tentatively, D is TRBD2 (6 bases). Trimming left V 1 base short and J 1 base short, with 16 bases between. Germline CDR1 reads LNHDA; CDR2 reads SQIVND (reference sequence). The CDR3 runs to 17 residues. CDR3 in amino acids: CASSIAGPEGIQETQYF. The DNA for the CDR3 is TGTGCCAGTAGTATAGCCGGCCCGGAGGGCATCCAAGAGACCCAGTACTTC.

A note on this clone: An end of the junction differs from the germline gene, which may be a read error. The rearrangement joins TRBV18 to TRBJ2-7; D remains unclear. The CDR3 loop spans 12 amino acids. In germline, CDR1 is KGHSH, CDR2 LQKENI. Here the CDR3 reads CASSPLGYGQYF. The CDR3, as DNA: TGTGCCAGCTCACCACTCGGGTACGGGCAGTACTTC.

Ten or more counts support this clone. The CDR3 loop is CASSSWGLKATGELFF. CDR3 DNA sequence: TGTGCCAGCAGTTCTTGGGGGCTAAAAGCGACCGGGGAGCTGTTTTTT. The chain has TRBV6-2 or TRBV6-3 and TRBJ2-2; possible D gene TRBD1, 6 bases. The length of the CDR3 is 16 residues. Germline values: CDR1 MNHEY, CDR2 SVGEGT. The V gene lost 4 bases and the J gene lost 5 bases, with 17 bases spanning the gap.

The J gene is TRBJ1-2, the V gene TRBV5-1, with 9 bases identical to TRBD1. Germline CDR1 SGHRS, CDR2 YFSETQ. The ends lost 0 bases at V and 6 bases at J; junction bases unmatched: 3. This CDR3 contains 14 residues. CDR3: CASSLEGTGNGYTF. Written as DNA, the CDR3 is TGCGCCAGCAGCTTGGAAGGGACAGGGAATGGCTACACCTTC. Full variable domain (remainder filled in from reference TRBV5-1 and TRBJ1-2): KAGVTQTPRYLIKTRGQQVTLSCSPISGHRSVSWYQQTPGQGLQFLFEYFSETQRNKGNFPGRFSGRQFSNSRSEMNVSTLELGDSALYLCASSLEGTGNGYTFGSGTRLTVV.

The chain couples TRBV3-1 (or the pseudogene TRBV3-2) to TRBJ2-5, with TRBD1 matching over 8 bases. The CDR3 runs 19 residues. CDR1 is LGHDT and CDR2 is YNNKEL in the germline V gene (reference sequence). J was trimmed by 2 bases and V by 4 bases; bases with no gene match: 18. The DNA of the CDR3 is TGTGCCAGCAGCCGATTAGGTGCAGGGGGCGTGACTACTCAAGAGACCCAGTACTTC. Protein: CASSRLGAGGVTTQETQYF.

J is TRBJ2-1 and V is TRBV5-4; D might be TRBD2 (5 bases). Germline lookup yields CDR1 SGHNT and CDR2 YYREEE (reference sequence). There are 14 residues in the CDR3. Trimming pared 0 bases from V and 6 bases from J, leaving 10 bases between. The CDR3 nucleotides read TGTGCCAGCAGCTTGGTCCTAGCAGGCAATGAGCAGTTCTTC. Translation gives CASSLVLAGNEQFF.

V is TRBV9 and J is TRBJ2-7; 9 nucleotides align to TRBD1. The ends lost 4 bases at V and 5 bases at J; junction bases unmatched: 7. CDR1 and CDR2 from the germline V gene are SGDLS and YYNGEE. The CDR3 length is 14 residues. CDR3 amino acids: CASSLQGARNEQYF. The CDR3 region has the DNA TGTGCCAGCAGCTTACAGGGGGCGAGGAACGAGCAGTACTTC.

V usage is TRBV7-9 and J usage is TRBJ2-1; TRBD2 matches 7 bases. This CDR3 has 16 residues. Germline values: CDR1 SEHNR, CDR2 FQNEAQ (reference sequence). The V and J ends lost 3 bases and 2 bases, in that order; junction bases with no gene match: 7. CDR3 nucleotides: TGTGCCAGCAGCTTGGTCGCGGGAGTAACCTACAATGAGCAGTTCTTC. It is translated as CASSLVAGVTYNEQFF.

This chain uses TRBV7-9 with TRBJ2-3, with TRBD1 identical over 9 bases. The CDR3 has 16 amino acids. Germline V gene data show CDR1 as SEHNR and CDR2 as FQNEAQ (reference sequence). V lost 5 bases and J lost 0; bases outside the gene matches: 6. CDR3 amino acids: CASSGRGTGSTDTQYF. Here the CDR3 DNA reads TGTGCCAGCAGCGGCCGCGGGACAGGGAGCACAGATACGCAGTATTTT. Together with reference TRBV7-9 and TRBJ2-3, the CDR3 gives the full variable domain: DTGVSQNPRHKITKRGQNVTFRCDPISEHNRLYWYRQTLGQGPEFLTYFQNEAQLEKSRLLSDRFSAERPKGSFSTLEIQRTEQGDSAMYLCASSGRGTGSTDTQYFGPGTRLTVL.

This clone has more than one count but fewer than ten. The chain uses TRBV25-1 and TRBJ1-6; no clear D. From germline, CDR1 is MGHDK and CDR2 SYGVNS. The CDR3 runs to 12 residues. Trimming took 6 bases from V and 14 from J, leaving 14 bases between them. CDR3 in DNA: TGTGCCAGCAGAGAAGGGCGGGCGTCCCTCCACTTT. Protein product: CASREGRASLHF.

V is TRBV5-4 and J is TRBJ1-1; no clear D. Per the germline V gene, CDR1 is SGHNT and CDR2 is YYREEE (reference sequence). CDR3 length: 16 amino acids. V lost 4 bases and J 0 bases, leaving 16 bases between the germline ends. The chain's CDR3 is CASSHSFWSMNTEAFF. The CDR3 DNA reads TGTGCCAGCAGCCACTCGTTTTGGTCTATGAACACTGAAGCTTTCTTT.

This chain joins TRBV7-6 and TRBJ2-4, with 11 nucleotides matching TRBD1. Trimming cost V 5 bases and J 8 bases; bases outside gene matches: 8. This CDR3 is built from 15 residues. Germline V gives CDR1 SGHVS, CDR2 FNYEAQ. The CDR3 loop is CASSPTGTGGHIQYF. The CDR3 DNA follows: TGTGCCAGCAGCCCTACCGGGACAGGGGGGCACATTCAGTACTTC.

The gene calls are TRBV7-9 and TRBJ1-5; 7 bases map to TRBD1. The CDR3 sequence is 15 residues long. CDR1 is SEHNR and CDR2 is FQNEAQ in the germline V gene (reference sequence). V gave up 4 bases and J gave up 8 bases; unmatched junction bases: 11. The CDR3 sequence: CASSYGQAGGEPQHF. The CDR3 DNA sequence: TGTGCCAGCAGCTACGGACAGGCGGGTGGGGAGCCCCAGCATTTT.

This clone is a singleton in its sample. The V call is TRBV19, the J call TRBJ2-7; maybe TRBD2 (5 bases). This CDR3 comprises 15 residues. Between the trimmed V and J ends, which lost 4 bases and 0 bases, there was a span of 13 bases. CDR1 LNHDA and CDR2 SQIVND come from the germline V gene (reference sequence). The CDR3 loop is CASSTQRISSYEQYF. The CDR3 region has the DNA TGTGCCAGTAGTACCCAGCGGATCAGCTCCTACGAGCAGTACTTC.

The chain recombines TRBV27 with TRBJ1-1, with 7 bases aligning to TRBD1. The J segment lost 1 base and the V segment lost 7 bases, leaving 9 bases of the junction unmatched. Germline V CDR1 and CDR2: MNHEY, SMNVEV (reference sequence). This CDR3 is 15 amino acids long. The CDR3 loop reads CASIGGFRENTEAFF. The CDR3 DNA sequence: TGTGCCAGCATAGGGGGCTTCAGGGAGAACACTGAAGCTTTCTTT.

The chain links TRBV5-4 to TRBJ2-7; tentatively, D is TRBD2 (6 bases). CDR1 and CDR2 (germline): SGHNT, YYREEE (reference sequence). The CDR3 sequence is 14 residues long. V lost 2 bases to trimming and J lost 7 bases, with 16 bases between them. This chain's CDR3 is CASSLSGGAGEQYF. CDR3 nucleotides: TGTGCCAGCAGCTTATCTGGCGGGGCCGGGGAGCAGTACTTC.

The chain combines TRBV9 with TRBJ1-2; D is unclear. The CDR3 has 13 residues. Germline V gene sequence: CDR1 SGDLS, CDR2 YYNGEE. V was pared by 3 bases and J by 4 bases, with 10 bases between. DNA for the CDR3: TGTGCCAGCAGCGCCGGTGTAGCCTATGGCTACACCTTC. Encoded protein: CASSAGVAYGYTF.

Only one count was recorded for this clone. The rearrangement joins TRBV11-3 to TRBJ2-1, with 7 positions matching TRBD2. Trimming at V came to 4 bases and at J to 2 bases, leaving 14 bases not matched to a gene. The germline gives CDR1 SGHNT, CDR2 YENEEA. The CDR3 has 18 residues. The CDR3 here is CASSSSRRSSGPYNEQFF. CDR3 bases: TGTGCCAGCAGCTCTAGCCGCAGATCTAGCGGCCCCTACAATGAGCAGTTCTTC.

This clone was seen only a few times. This chain links TRBV5-1 with TRBJ1-2; the D gene is possibly TRBD1 (6 bases). V lost 4 bases to trimming and J lost 2 bases, with 12 bases between them. The CDR3 is 14 residues long. CDR1 is SGHRS and CDR2 is YFSETQ in the germline V gene. The CDR3 coding sequence is TGCGCCAGCAGCCAGGACAGTCGGAACTATGGCTACACCTTC. Its translation: CASSQDSRNYGYTF.

The chain uses TRBV6-5 and TRBJ1-1; 7 nucleotides agree with TRBD1. The CDR3 spans 14 residues. Germline V gene lookup returns CDR1 MNHEY and CDR2 SVGAGI. The V gene end was trimmed by 7 bases and the J gene end by 0 bases; junction bases not matched to a gene: 5. CDR3 DNA sequence: TGTGCCAGCATGCCCGGGACAGTGAACACTGAAGCTTTCTTT. It encodes CASMPGTVNTEAFF.

The V and J genes are TRBV27 and TRBJ2-1, with 9 bases identical to TRBD1. This CDR3 has 15 amino acids. Germline V gene sequence: CDR1 MNHEY, CDR2 SMNVEV (reference sequence). The V gene end was trimmed by 5 bases and the J gene end by 4 bases; junction bases not matched to a gene: 6. In DNA form, the CDR3 reads TGTGCCAGCAGTAGGGGGACAGGGAATTACAATGAGCAGTTCTTC. Translated, it gives CASSRGTGNYNEQFF.

The rearrangement uses TRBV7-8 and TRBJ2-5; TRBD1 agrees at 7 bases. CDR1 and CDR2 from the germline V gene are SGHVS and FQNEAQ. J gave up 4 bases and V 5 bases, and 4 bases lay outside the gene matches. There are 13 residues in the CDR3. The CDR3 DNA sequence: TGTGCCAGCAGCCTAAACAGGGGAGAGACCCAGTACTTC. Amino acid sequence: CASSLNRGETQYF.

CDR3 sequence: CASSTNHRGNEQFF. CDR3 coding DNA: TGTGCCAGCAGTACAAACCACAGGGGGAATGAGCAGTTCTTC. The gene calls are TRBV28 and TRBJ2-1; the match to TRBD1 covers 8 bases. Germline values: CDR1 MDHEN, CDR2 SYDVKM. With 5 bases clipped from V and 7 bases from J, the junction kept 7 bases outside the gene matches. This CDR3 region has 14 residues.